This is a list of T cell receptor beta chains from one sample in a study of blood T cell repertoires in COVID-19. Clones were sequenced by immunoSEQ multiplex PCR, and TCRdb holds only the in-frame ones, with some missing. The sample carries 130,000 or so clones, 80% to 90% recorded once. The sequenced sample consisted of peripheral blood. These receptors were taken from an older woman with acute or convalescent COVID-19. CDR3s include the opening cysteine and the closing phenylalanine or tryptophan. Fields, in order: V gene, D gene, J gene, clone size, CDR3 DNA, CDR3 protein. A D gene is named only where the DNA matches it firmly. Expanded clones are given a class, and other clones once, few, many or no size at all.

>TRBV28|.|TRBJ2-6|.
TGTGCCAGCAGTTTTCAGGCTGGGGCCAACGTCCTGACTTTC
CASSFQAGANVLTF
>TRBV19|.|TRBJ1-6|.
TGTGCCAGTAGTATAAGTCAGGCCGGGAGTGAGAGTAATTCACCCCTCCACTTT
CASSISQAGSESNSPLHF
>TRBV30|TRBD1|TRBJ1-1|.
TGTGCCTGGACTGATGGACAGGGTACTGAAGCTTTCTTT
CAWTDGQGTEAFF
>TRBV11-3|TRBD2|TRBJ2-1|.
TGTGCCAGCAGCTTATTCAGCGGGGGGGCCTCTCGTGAGCAGTTCTTC
CASSLFSGGASREQFF
>TRBV18|.|TRBJ1-1|.
TGTGCCAGCTCAACGTACAGGGAAAACACTGAAGCTTTCTTT
CASSTYRENTEAFF
>TRBV4-2|TRBD2|TRBJ2-5|.
TGTGCCAGCAGCCAAGGACGGGGAGGGGACGAGTACCAAGAGACCCAGTACTTC
CASSQGRGGDEYQETQYF
>TRBV7-3|TRBD2|TRBJ2-3|.
TGTGCCAGCAGCTTTCAGCGGGGAAGTTTAGATACGCAGTATTTT
CASSFQRGSLDTQYF
>TRBV7-9|.|TRBJ2-1|.
TGTGCCAGCAGCTTAGAATCCAGTTACAATGAGCAGTTCTTC
CASSLESSYNEQFF
>TRBV9|.|TRBJ1-1|.
TGTGCCAGCAGCGTAGGTCTCGGGGGGCCGGCTGAAGCTTTCTTT
CASSVGLGGPAEAFF
>TRBV5-8|.|TRBJ2-3|.
TGTGCCAGCAGCCCCTTTTCAGATACGCAGTATTTT
CASSPFSDTQYF
>TRBV12-3/TRBV12-4|.|TRBJ2-1|.
TGTGCCAGCAGTTTACAGGGGATCAATGAGCAGTTCTTC
CASSLQGINEQFF
>TRBV11-2|TRBD1|TRBJ1-6|.
TGTGCCAGCAGCCTCTTGACAGGGCCCGGTTTCAATTCACCCCTCCACTTT
CASSLLTGPGFNSPLHF
>TRBV15|TRBD1|TRBJ1-5|.
TGTGCCACCAGCAGCTGGTTGGACAGGGTCAATCAGCCCCAGCATTTT
CATSSWLDRVNQPQHF
>TRBV7-2|.|TRBJ2-1|.
TGTGCCAGCAGCCCGGGACTGGTGGGCGATGAGCAGTTCTTC
CASSPGLVGDEQFF
>TRBV25-1|.|TRBJ2-5|few
TGTGCCAGCAGTGATAGTGGGCAAAAGACCCAGTACTTC
CASSDSGQKTQYF
>TRBV5-1|.|TRBJ1-2|.
TGCGCCAGCAGCTTGGGAACAGTTAGCTATGGCTACACCTTC
CASSLGTVSYGYTF
>TRBV9|.|TRBJ1-3|.
TGTGCCAGCAGCTGGGGAGGGGAAGGAAACACCATATATTTT
CASSWGGEGNTIYF
>TRBV7-2|.|TRBJ2-5|.
TGTGCCAGCAGCATACAAGAGACCCAGTACTTC
CASSIQETQYF
>TRBV19|.|TRBJ1-1|.
TGTGCCAGTAAAGAGAGACAATGGGTTTCTGAAGCTTTCTTT
CASKERQWVSEAFF
>TRBV7-2|TRBD1|TRBJ1-2|.
TGTGCCAGCAGCCCGAGGACAGGGGGCGCCTATGGCTACACCTTC
CASSPRTGGAYGYTF
>TRBV12-3/TRBV12-4|.|TRBJ1-2|few
TGTGCCAGCAGACGGACGGGAGCCTATGGCTACACCTTC
CASRRTGAYGYTF
>TRBV19|.|TRBJ2-5|.
TGTGCCAGTAGTATGGGGGGAACTCCCGGGGAGACCCAGTACTTC
CASSMGGTPGETQYF
>TRBV6-5|.|TRBJ1-5|.
TGTGCCAGCACGTACGGACAGTATAGCAATCAGCCCCAGCATTTT
CASTYGQYSNQPQHF
>TRBV28|.|TRBJ1-6|.
TGTGCCAGCAGTCCGTCTGAGGGTTTGGGGTCCGTTGACTCACCCCTCCACTTT
CASSPSEGLGSVDSPLHF
>TRBV30|TRBD1|TRBJ1-1|.
TGTGCCTGGAGACCCCACAGGGGCGAAGCTTTCTTT
CAWRPHRGEAFF
>TRBV12-3/TRBV12-4|.|TRBJ1-1|.
TGTGCCAGCAGTTTATACTCGTCTGAAGCTTTCTTT
CASSLYSSEAFF
>TRBV4-3|TRBD2|TRBJ2-7|.
TGCGCCAGCAGCCAAGTGCTAGCGGGGACCTACGAGCAGTACTTC
CASSQVLAGTYEQYF
>TRBV7-8|.|TRBJ1-6|.
TGTGCCAGCAGCTTTGCGGGAGGGAATTCACCCCTCCACTTT
CASSFAGGNSPLHF
>TRBV4-2|.|TRBJ1-2|.
TGTGCCAGCAGCCCTTTCGAGGGGCAGGGGAATGGCTACACCTTC
CASSPFEGQGNGYTF
>TRBV5-6|.|TRBJ1-2|.
TGTGCCAGCAGCCTGGGACTGACGACGGGTAAGGGCTACACCTTC
CASSLGLTTGKGYTF
>TRBV5-6|TRBD1|TRBJ1-3|.
TGTGCCAGCAGCCCGACAGGGACGTACGGAAACACCATATATTTT
CASSPTGTYGNTIYF
>TRBV5-1|.|TRBJ1-1|.
TGCGCCAGCAGCTTACAGGGTGCCCACACTGAAGCTTTCTTT
CASSLQGAHTEAFF
>TRBV5-3|.|TRBJ1-5|.
TGTGCCAGAAGCTTGGAACGGCCCCGGGATAGCAATCAGCCCCAGCATTTT
CARSLERPRDSNQPQHF
>TRBV5-1|TRBD1|TRBJ1-6|.
TGCGCCAGCAGCGCCGAGGGACAGGGGACCAATTCACCCCTCCACTTT
CASSAEGQGTNSPLHF
>TRBV4-3|.|TRBJ1-5|.
TGCGCCAGCAGCCCGAGGCTCTTACGAGGTAATCAGCCCCAGCATTTT
CASSPRLLRGNQPQHF
>TRBV29-1|.|TRBJ2-7|.
TGCAGCGTTGTCCCCGACAGGTACACCTACGAGCAGTACTTC
CSVVPDRYTYEQYF
>TRBV7-2|TRBD1|TRBJ1-4|.
TGTGCCAGCAGCAGCAGGACAGGCGGGAATGAAAAACTGTTTTTT
CASSSRTGGNEKLFF
>TRBV9|TRBD1|TRBJ2-2|.
TGTGCCAGCAGCGTAACAGGGGTCACCGGGGAGCTGTTTTTT
CASSVTGVTGELFF
>TRBV4-1|.|TRBJ2-7|.
TGCGCCAGCAGCCAAGTGTCCCGGACAGCTTATACCTACGAGCAGTACTTC
CASSQVSRTAYTYEQYF
>TRBV5-5|TRBD1|TRBJ1-4|.
TGTGCCAGCAGCCGTGACAGGGGCGCAACTAATGAAAAACTGTTTTTT
CASSRDRGATNEKLFF
>TRBV9|TRBD1|TRBJ1-1|once
TGTGCCACCTCTCGGGACAGGGGAACCTACACTGAAGCTTTCTTT
CATSRDRGTYTEAFF
>TRBV9|.|TRBJ1-1|.
TGTGCCAGCAGCGTAGGACGGGGAGGGACGACTGAAGCTTTCTTT
CASSVGRGGTTEAFF
>TRBV4-2|TRBD2|TRBJ2-7|few
TGTGCCAGCAGCCAAGGGGCATGGGGGGGAAACGAGCAGTACTTC
CASSQGAWGGNEQYF
>TRBV5-4|TRBD1|TRBJ2-7|.
TGTGCCACACAAAGACAGGGCGGCTCCTACGAGCAGTACTTC
CATQRQGGSYEQYF
>TRBV5-1|.|TRBJ1-3|.
TGCGCCAGCAGCCAAGGGACAACTGGAAACACCATATATTTT
CASSQGTTGNTIYF
>TRBV6-5|.|TRBJ2-7|.
TGTGCCAGCAGTCCTCGAACTTTGGGGGGCTACGAGCAGTACTTC
CASSPRTLGGYEQYF
>TRBV4-2|.|TRBJ1-6|.
TGTGCCAGCAGCGACGACAGCTCCCGGTATAATTCACCCCTCCACTTT
CASSDDSSRYNSPLHF
>TRBV6-5|.|TRBJ1-4|.
TGTGCCAGCAGTTCCGCGGGCGAAAAACTGTTTTTT
CASSSAGEKLFF
>TRBV7-2|.|TRBJ1-1|.
TGTGCCAGCAGCTTCGGGGGGGGACGGGCTTTCTTT
CASSFGGGRAFF
>TRBV6-6|.|TRBJ2-3|.
TGTGCTCATAGAGGAACAGGGTTTGAAGATACGCAGTATTTT
CAHRGTGFEDTQYF
>TRBV7-2|.|TRBJ1-3|.
TGTGCCAGCAGCCCGCCGGGGTATTCGGGAAACACCATATATTTT
CASSPPGYSGNTIYF
>TRBV2|TRBD2|TRBJ2-1|.
TGTGCCAGCAGGACTAGCGGGGGGCAAACCTACAATGAGCAGTTCTTC
CASRTSGGQTYNEQFF
>TRBV10-3|.|TRBJ1-1|.
TGTGCCATCGCGCAACAGGAGAACACTGAAGCTTTCTTT
CAIAQQENTEAFF
>TRBV3-1/TRBV3-2|TRBD1|TRBJ1-2|few
TGTGCCAGCAGCCCCGGAGACAGGGAAGCGAACTATGGCTACACCTTC
CASSPGDREANYGYTF
>TRBV18|.|TRBJ2-5|.
TGTGCCAGCTCACCAGGAGGCTACGGGGGGACCCAGTACTTC
CASSPGGYGGTQYF
>TRBV6-4|TRBD1|TRBJ1-5|.
TGTGCCAGCAGTGGCGTCCCGGGACAGGGGTTCAATCAGCCCCAGCATTTT
CASSGVPGQGFNQPQHF
>TRBV25-1|TRBD1|TRBJ1-2|.
TGTGCAACATTAGGACAGGTTTCTGGCTACACCTTC
CATLGQVSGYTF
>TRBV5-1|.|TRBJ1-5|.
TGCGCCAGCAGCTTGTCAGGTAGCAATCAGCCCCAGCATTTT
CASSLSGSNQPQHF